One sample yielded the 17 T cell receptor beta chains listed below, sequenced in a study of glioma-infiltrating T cells. The iRepertoire nested amplicon-rescue multiplex PCR amplified TCR alpha and beta CDR3s from RNA. TCRdb analysed the multiplex PCR reads with MiXCR anew, one entry per CDR3 protein. The sample has fewer than 55,000 distinct CDR3 sequences; around 20% are singletons. The sample consisted of glioma tissue, nonneoplastic brain tissue, or PBMCs (not recorded which). All receptors come from a human donor with low-grade glioma or glioblastoma, undergoing nonglioma brain surgery, or in good health (not recorded which).

This clonotype occurred many times. V usage is TRBV19 and J usage is TRBJ2-2; a weak D match, TRBD2 (6 bases). V dropped 3 bases and J dropped 6 bases, with 14 bases sitting between them. CDR1 and CDR2 (germline): LNHDA, SQIVND (reference sequence). This CDR3 has 15 amino acids. CDR3 sequence (DNA): TGTGCCAGTAGTATTGAGGGAGGTGCGGCCGGGGAGCTGTTTTTT. Encoded protein: CASSIEGGAAGELFF.

There are many counts of this clonotype. The rearrangement uses TRBV7-9 and TRBJ1-4, with D possibly being TRBD1 (5 bases). The germline CDR1 and CDR2 sequences are SEHNR and FQNEAQ (reference sequence). The CDR3 consists of 14 residues. Trimming left V 4 bases short and J 6 bases short, with 12 bases between. The CDR3, as DNA: TGTGCCAGCAGCTCTCGGGACGGCGATGAAAAACTGTTTTTT. Encoded protein: CASSSRDGDEKLFF. The full variable domain, with the rest looked up from reference TRBV7-9 and TRBJ1-4, is DTGVSQNPRHKITKRGQNVTFRCDPISEHNRLYWYRQTLGQGPEFLTYFQNEAQLEKSRLLSDRFSAERPKGSFSTLEIQRTEQGDSAMYLCASSSRDGDEKLFFGSGTQLSVL.

This clonotype was counted many times. The chain employs TRBV6-6 and TRBJ2-7; D tentatively fits TRBD1 or TRBD2 (5 bases each). Trimming left V 0 bases short and J 1 base short, with 10 bases between. The CDR3 covers 15 residues. Germline lookup yields CDR1 MNHNY and CDR2 SVGAGI (reference sequence). The CDR3 coding sequence is TGTGCCAGCAGTTACTCTGAAGGGGAGTCCTACGAGCAGTACTTC. Its translation is CASSYSEGESYEQYF.

This clonotype was recorded many times. The V call is TRBV27, the J call TRBJ2-5; 8 nucleotides align to TRBD2. The V and J ends lost 3 bases and 3 bases, in that order; junction bases with no gene match: 9. The CDR3 is made up of 16 amino acids. Germline CDR1 MNHEY, CDR2 SMNVEV (reference sequence). This chain's CDR3 is CASSLKFGTRKETQYF. The CDR3 DNA sequence: TGTGCCAGCAGTTTGAAGTTCGGGACTAGAAAAGAGACCCAGTACTTC.

Concerning this clonotype: Sequence at one end of the junction differs from germline and may be a read error. The CDR3 loop is CASGDYNEQFF. Written as DNA, the CDR3 is TGTGCCAGCGGTGATTACAATGAGCAGTTCTTC. J is TRBJ2-1 and V is TRBV2; D gene ambiguous. CDR1 is SNHLY, CDR2 FYNNEI, per germline. The CDR3 consists of 11 residues.

In this sample, this clonotype turned up many times. The chain employs TRBV20-1 and TRBJ1-5, with 7 bases identical to TRBD1. The CDR3 extends over 13 amino acids. The V segment lost 6 bases and the J segment 4 bases; nucleotides outside the gene matches: 6. CDR1 and CDR2 (germline): DFQATT, SNEGSKA (reference sequence). CDR3 sequence: CSAEGTANQPQHF. The CDR3 nucleotides are TGCAGTGCCGAGGGGACAGCGAATCAGCCCCAGCATTTT.

V usage is TRBV29-1 and J usage is TRBJ1-2, with no clear D. CDR1 is SQVTM, CDR2 ANQGSEA, per germline. The CDR3 consists of 13 residues. Trimming stripped 6 bases from V and 0 bases from J, with 11 bases between. CDR3 DNA: TGCAGCGTGCGACAAATTTCTAACTATGGCTACACCTTC. It specifies CSVRQISNYGYTF.

The chain joins TRBV9 to TRBJ2-7; 7 bases map to TRBD1. The CDR3 extends over 17 amino acids. V shed 0 bases, J shed 0 bases, and the junction held 9 bases outside the gene matches. In germline, CDR1 is SGDLS, CDR2 YYNGEE. The CDR3 is CASSVGPGTASSYEQYF. CDR3 sequence (DNA): TGTGCCAGCAGCGTAGGACCCGGGACAGCAAGCTCCTACGAGCAGTACTTC.

The V and J genes are TRBV19 and TRBJ1-5; D is unresolved. CDR3 length: 14 amino acids. Germline V gives CDR1 LNHDA, CDR2 SQIVND (reference sequence). Between the trimmed V and J ends, which lost 6 bases and 7 bases, there was a span of 16 bases. The CDR3 DNA reads TGTGCCAGTAGCTCCGGCTCCCCGGGGCAGCCCCAGCATTTT. Protein: CASSSGSPGQPQHF.

The chain employs TRBV30 and TRBJ2-7; D gene ambiguous. Germline CDR1 GTSNPN, CDR2 SVGIG (reference sequence). Trimming removed 3 bases from V and 2 bases from J, with 14 bases in between. The CDR3 extends over 14 amino acids. CDR3 DNA: TGTGCCTGGAGCCCTCTCCATGGGGCCTACGAGCAGTACTTC. It codes for CAWSPLHGAYEQYF.

Turning to this clonotype: A read error may account for a junction end that differs from germline. The chain recombines TRBV20-1 with TRBJ1-5; D remains unclear. The CDR3 runs to 15 residues. In germline, CDR1 is DFQATT, CDR2 SNEGSKA (reference sequence). The CDR3 loop is CSARRPSRIDQTQHF. The CDR3 nucleotides read TGCAGTGCTAGAAGGCCCAGCAGGATTGATCAGACCCAGCATTTT.

In regard to this clonotype: Relative to the germline gene, one junction end is altered; a read error may explain this. The V gene is TRBV6-2 or TRBV6-3, the J gene TRBJ2-1, with D hard to call. CDR3 length: 15 amino acids. Germline CDR1 MNHEY, CDR2 SVGEGT. CDR3: CASRLLSRSYNEQFF. The CDR3 DNA reads as TGTGCTAGCAGGCTTCTATCCCGCTCCTACAATGAGCAGTTCTTC.

This clonotype turned up a few times. The chain recombines TRBV7-9 with TRBJ2-5; unclear D gene. CDR3 length: 17 amino acids. Germline CDR1 and CDR2: SEHNR and FQNEAQ (reference sequence). With 3 bases removed from V and 3 bases from J, the gap between germline ends came to 20 bases. The CDR3 DNA reads as TGTGCCAGCAGCTTTCCATATTTGTACGGGTCAGAAGAGACCCAGTACTTC. It is translated as CASSFPYLYGSEETQYF.

This clonotype was seen at least ten times. The chain is built from TRBV2 and TRBJ2-3, with TRBD1 matching 8 bases. Germline V CDR1 and CDR2: SNHLY, FYNNEI. CDR3 length: 14 amino acids. V was clipped by 6 bases and J by 4 bases; unmatched bases: 6. For the CDR3, the DNA is TGTGCCAGCAGCGATGACAGGGGCGCAGATACGCAGTATTTT. Translated: CASSDDRGADTQYF.

This clonotype was observed many times. The V gene is TRBV5-1, the J gene TRBJ2-3, with TRBD2 matching 10 bases. With V trimmed by 4 bases and J by 3 bases, 8 bases remained unmatched. Germline V gives CDR1 SGHRS, CDR2 YFSETQ. The CDR3 length is 16 residues. The CDR3 DNA sequence: TGCGCCAGCAGCCATCAGCGGGGGGGCCGAACAGATACGCAGTATTTT. This sequence encodes CASSHQRGGRTDTQYF.

In this sample, this clonotype turned up many times. The genes are TRBV20-1 and TRBJ2-7, with unresolved D. V lost 1 base and J lost 5, with 12 bases in between. CDR1 is DFQATT, CDR2 SNEGSKA, per germline (reference sequence). The CDR3 spans 13 residues. The CDR3 region has the DNA TGCAGTGCTAGAGTGGGTAGTCCCCACGAGCAGTACTTC. Protein: CSARVGSPHEQYF.

Turning to this clonotype: The junction departs from the called germline gene at one end, perhaps through a read error. This sequence joins TRBV27 and TRBJ1-2; D may be TRBD1 (6 bases). Germline CDR1 is MNHEY and CDR2 is SMNVEV (reference sequence). The CDR3 is 14 residues long. The CDR3 DNA is TGTGACAGCAGTTTACGTAGGGGGGTCTATGGCTACACCTTC. It translates to CDSSLRRGVYGYTF.